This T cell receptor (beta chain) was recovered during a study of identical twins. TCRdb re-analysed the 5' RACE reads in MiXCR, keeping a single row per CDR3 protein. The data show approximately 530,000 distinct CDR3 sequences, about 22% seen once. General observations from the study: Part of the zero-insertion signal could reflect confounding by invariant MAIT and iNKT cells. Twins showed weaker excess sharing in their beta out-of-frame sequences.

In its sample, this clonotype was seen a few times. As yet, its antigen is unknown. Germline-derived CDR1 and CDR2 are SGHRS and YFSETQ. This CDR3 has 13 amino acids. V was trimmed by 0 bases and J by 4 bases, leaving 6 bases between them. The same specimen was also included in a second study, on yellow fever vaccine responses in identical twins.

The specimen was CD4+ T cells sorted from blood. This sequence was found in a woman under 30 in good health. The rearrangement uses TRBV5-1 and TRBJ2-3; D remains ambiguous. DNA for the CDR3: TGCGCCAGCAGCTTGGCCATCGCAGATACGCAGTATTTT. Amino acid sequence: CASSLAIADTQYF.